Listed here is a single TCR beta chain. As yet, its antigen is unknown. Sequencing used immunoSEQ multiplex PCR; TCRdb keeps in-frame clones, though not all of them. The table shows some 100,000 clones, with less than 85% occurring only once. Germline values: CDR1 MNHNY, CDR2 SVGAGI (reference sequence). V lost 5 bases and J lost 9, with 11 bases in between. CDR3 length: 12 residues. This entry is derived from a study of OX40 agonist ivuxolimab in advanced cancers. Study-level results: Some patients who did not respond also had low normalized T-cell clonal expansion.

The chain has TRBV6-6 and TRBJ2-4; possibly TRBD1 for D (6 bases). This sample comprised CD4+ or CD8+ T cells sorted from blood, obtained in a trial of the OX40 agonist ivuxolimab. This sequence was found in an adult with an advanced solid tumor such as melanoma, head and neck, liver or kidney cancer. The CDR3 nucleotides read TGTGCCAGCAGTGGCAGGGGTGGCATTCAGTACTTC. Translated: CASSGRGGIQYF.